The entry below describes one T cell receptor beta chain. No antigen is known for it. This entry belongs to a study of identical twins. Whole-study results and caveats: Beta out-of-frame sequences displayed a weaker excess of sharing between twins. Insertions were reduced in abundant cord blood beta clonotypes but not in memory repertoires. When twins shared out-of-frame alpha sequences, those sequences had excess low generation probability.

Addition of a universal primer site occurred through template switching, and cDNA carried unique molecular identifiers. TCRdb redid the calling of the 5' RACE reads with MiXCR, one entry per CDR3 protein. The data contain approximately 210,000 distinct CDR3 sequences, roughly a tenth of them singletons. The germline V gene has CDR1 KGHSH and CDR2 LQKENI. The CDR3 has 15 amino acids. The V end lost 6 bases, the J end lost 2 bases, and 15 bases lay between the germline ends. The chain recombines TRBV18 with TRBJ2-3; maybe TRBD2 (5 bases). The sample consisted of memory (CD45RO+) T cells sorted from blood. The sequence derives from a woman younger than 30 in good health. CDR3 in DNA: TGTGCCAGCTCCCGAGGGCAGACGCTCACAGATACGCAGTATTTT. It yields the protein CASSRGQTLTDTQYF.